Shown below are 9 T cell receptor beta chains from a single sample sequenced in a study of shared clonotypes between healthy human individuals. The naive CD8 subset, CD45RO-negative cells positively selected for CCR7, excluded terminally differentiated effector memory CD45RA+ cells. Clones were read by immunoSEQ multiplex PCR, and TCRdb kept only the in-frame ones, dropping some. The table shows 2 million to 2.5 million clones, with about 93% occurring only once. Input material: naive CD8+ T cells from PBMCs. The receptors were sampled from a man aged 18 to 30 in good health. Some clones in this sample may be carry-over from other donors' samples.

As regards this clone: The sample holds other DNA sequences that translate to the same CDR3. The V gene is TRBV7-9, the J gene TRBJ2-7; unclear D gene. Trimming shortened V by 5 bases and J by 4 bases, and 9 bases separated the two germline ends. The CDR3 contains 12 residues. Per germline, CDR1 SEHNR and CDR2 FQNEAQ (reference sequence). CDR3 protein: CASSLDLYEQYF. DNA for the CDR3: TGTGCCAGCAGCCTTGACTTATACGAGCAGTACTTC.

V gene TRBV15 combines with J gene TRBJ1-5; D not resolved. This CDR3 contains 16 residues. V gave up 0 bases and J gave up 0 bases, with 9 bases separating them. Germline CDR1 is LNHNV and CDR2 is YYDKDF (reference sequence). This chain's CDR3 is CATSRETSNSNQPQHF. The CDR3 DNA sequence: TGTGCCACCAGCAGAGAAACATCCAATAGCAATCAGCCCCAGCATTTT. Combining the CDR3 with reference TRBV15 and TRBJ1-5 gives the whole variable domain DAMVIQNPRYQVTQFGKPVTLSCSQTLNHNVMYWYQQKSSQAPKLLFHYYDKDFNNEADTPDNFQSRRPNTSFCFLDIRSPGLGDTAMYLCATSRETSNSNQPQHFGDGTRLSIL.

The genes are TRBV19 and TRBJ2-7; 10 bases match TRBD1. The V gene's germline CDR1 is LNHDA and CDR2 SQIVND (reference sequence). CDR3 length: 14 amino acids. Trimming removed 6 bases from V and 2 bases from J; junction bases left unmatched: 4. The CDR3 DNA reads TGTGCCAGTAGGGGGACAGGGGTAACCTACGAGCAGTACTTC. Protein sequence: CASRGTGVTYEQYF.

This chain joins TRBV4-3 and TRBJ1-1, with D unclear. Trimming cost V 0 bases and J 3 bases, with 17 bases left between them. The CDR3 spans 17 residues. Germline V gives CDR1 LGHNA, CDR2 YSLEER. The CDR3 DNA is TGCGCCAGCAGCCAAGATCGTCGATTCCGAATTGACACTGAAGCTTTCTTT. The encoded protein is CASSQDRRFRIDTEAFF.

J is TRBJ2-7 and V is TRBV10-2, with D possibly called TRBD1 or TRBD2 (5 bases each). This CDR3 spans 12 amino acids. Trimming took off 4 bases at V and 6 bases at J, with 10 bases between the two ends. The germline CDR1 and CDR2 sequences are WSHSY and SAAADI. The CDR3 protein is CASSASRGEQYF. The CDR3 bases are TGCGCCAGCAGTGCCTCGAGGGGCGAGCAGTACTTC.

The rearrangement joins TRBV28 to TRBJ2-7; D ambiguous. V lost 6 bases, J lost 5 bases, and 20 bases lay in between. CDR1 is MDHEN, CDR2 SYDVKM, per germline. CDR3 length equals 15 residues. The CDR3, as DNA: TGTGCCAGCAGCTCTCTGGGCCCCGACTGGGACGAGCAGTACTTC. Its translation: CASSSLGPDWDEQYF.

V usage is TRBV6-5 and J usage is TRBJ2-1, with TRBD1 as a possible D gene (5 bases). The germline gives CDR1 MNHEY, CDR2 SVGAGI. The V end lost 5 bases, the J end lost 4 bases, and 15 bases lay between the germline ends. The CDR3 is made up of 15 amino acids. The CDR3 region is CASSPQETYYNEQFF. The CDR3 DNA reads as TGTGCCAGCAGTCCACAGGAGACTTATTACAATGAGCAGTTCTTC.

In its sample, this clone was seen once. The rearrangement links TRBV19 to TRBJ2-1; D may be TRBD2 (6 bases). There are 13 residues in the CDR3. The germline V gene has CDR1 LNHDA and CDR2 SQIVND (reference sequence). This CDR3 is CATRESAYNEQFF. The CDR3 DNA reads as TGTGCTACCCGGGAGTCTGCCTACAATGAGCAGTTCTTC.

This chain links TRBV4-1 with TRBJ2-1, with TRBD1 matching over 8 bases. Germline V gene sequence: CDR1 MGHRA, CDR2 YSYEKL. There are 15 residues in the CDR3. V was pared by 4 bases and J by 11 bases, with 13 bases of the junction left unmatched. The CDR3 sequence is CASSPRTDRDNQQFF. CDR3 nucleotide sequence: TGCGCCAGCAGCCCCCGGACGGACAGGGACAACCAGCAGTTCTTC.